Shown below are 32 T cell receptor beta chains from a single sample sequenced in a study of control samples from healthy donors and cancer patients. The assay was immunoSEQ multiplex PCR, and TCRdb's table has in-frame clones only and misses some. The data contain 130,000 to 150,000 clones, around 90% of them singletons. Material: blood. The receptors were gathered from a man aged 30 to 45 in good health.

V usage is TRBV6-5 and J usage is TRBJ2-3, with D perhaps assigned TRBD1 or TRBD2 (5 bases each). V was clipped by 7 bases and J by 6 bases, with 11 bases between them. Germline loops: CDR1 MNHEY, CDR2 SVGAGI. The CDR3 loop spans 12 amino acids. CDR3 residues: CASTGWGDTQYF. CDR3 DNA sequence: TGTGCCAGCACCGGGTGGGGGGATACGCAGTATTTT.

A few counts support this clone. The same CDR3 can be traced to other DNA sequences in this sample. This rearrangement joins TRBV3-1 (or the pseudogene TRBV3-2) to TRBJ1-2; D unresolved. The CDR3 has 12 amino acids. Germline CDR1 is LGHDT and CDR2 is YNNKEL (reference sequence). The ends were cut back, 1 base at V and 4 bases at J, with 4 bases in the middle. The CDR3 DNA follows: TGTGCCAGCAGCCAAGTCGGCTATGGCTACACCTTC. Protein sequence: CASSQVGYGYTF.

The genes are TRBV9 and TRBJ2-1, with D possibly being TRBD1 (6 bases). V lost 3 bases, J lost 3 bases, and 16 bases lay in between. The CDR3 has 16 amino acids. CDR1 and CDR2 (germline): SGDLS, YYNGEE. The CDR3 region has the DNA TGTGCCAGCAGCGGGACAGTCGGGCCACTCTACAATGAGCAGTTCTTC. Amino acids: CASSGTVGPLYNEQFF.

This clone was detected once. The chain joins TRBV9 to TRBJ2-7, with TRBD2 matching 9 bases. J lost 5 bases, V lost 2 bases, and 2 bases had no gene match. This CDR3 region has 13 residues. The germline CDR1 and CDR2 sequences are SGDLS and YYNGEE. CDR3 DNA sequence: TGTGCCAGCAGCGTTAGCGGGAGCGACGAGCAGTACTTC. Its translation is CASSVSGSDEQYF. The full variable domain, completed using reference TRBV9 and TRBJ2-7, is DSGVTQTPKHLITATGQRVTLRCSPRSGDLSVYWYQQSLDQGLQFLIQYYNGEERAKGNILERFSAQQFPDLHSELNLSSLELGDSALYFCASSVSGSDEQYFGPGTRLTVT.

The V and J genes are TRBV10-2 and TRBJ1-5; D not resolved. The CDR3 is 13 residues long. CDR1 and CDR2 (germline): WSHSY, SAAADI. V shed 3 bases and J shed 2 bases, with 5 bases lying between them. CDR3 sequence reads: CASSDGGNQPQHF. CDR3 nucleotides: TGCGCCAGCAGTGATGGCGGCAATCAGCCCCAGCATTTT.

The gene calls are TRBV6-5 and TRBJ1-4; D is possibly TRBD1 (5 bases). This CDR3 spans 15 amino acids. CDR1 is MNHEY, CDR2 SVGAGI, per germline. Deletions cut 5 bases from V and 0 bases from J, with 10 bases between. This CDR3 reads CASSTKGPTNEKLFF. Written as DNA, the CDR3 is TGTGCCAGCAGTACTAAGGGGCCAACTAATGAAAAACTGTTTTTT.

The chain is built from TRBV6-2 or TRBV6-3 and TRBJ1-3, with D unresolved. V dropped 4 bases and J dropped 0 bases, with 7 bases sitting between them. This CDR3 has 14 residues. The germline V gene encodes CDR1 MNHEY and CDR2 SVGEGT. The CDR3 here is CASSFRTSGNTIYF. The CDR3 nucleotides read TGTGCCAGCAGTTTCAGAACCTCTGGAAACACCATATATTTT.

The J gene is TRBJ1-2, the V gene TRBV20-1; unclear D gene. This CDR3 region has 13 residues. V lost 3 bases, J lost 2 bases, and 10 bases lay in between. Germline loops: CDR1 DFQATT, CDR2 SNEGSKA (reference sequence). Here the CDR3 DNA reads TGCAGTGCTAGTCCCGGCCTCAACTATGGCTACACCTTC. Protein: CSASPGLNYGYTF.

This rearrangement joins TRBV5-1 to TRBJ1-3; D unresolved. The CDR3 spans 12 residues. Deletions cut 7 bases from V and 0 bases from J, with 5 bases between. Per the germline V gene, CDR1 is SGHRS and CDR2 is YFSETQ. The CDR3 coding sequence is TGCGCCAGCTGGGGCTCTGGAAACACCATATATTTT. It encodes CASWGSGNTIYF.

The genes are TRBV9 and TRBJ1-2, with 9 bases fitting TRBD1. The CDR3 spans 16 residues. The germline V gene has CDR1 SGDLS and CDR2 YYNGEE. With 6 bases clipped from V and 7 bases from J, the junction kept 16 bases outside the gene matches. DNA for the CDR3: TGTGCCAGCACCATTATAAAATTGGGGACAGGGCCTGGCTACACCTTC. It is translated as CASTIIKLGTGPGYTF.

The chain combines TRBV6-2 or TRBV6-3 with TRBJ2-7, with 10 bases aligning to TRBD2. V lost 0 bases, J lost 3 bases, and 5 bases stayed unmatched. CDR1 and CDR2 (germline): MNHEY, SVGEGT. The CDR3 totals 16 residues. The CDR3 loop is CASSYSASSGGYEQYF. The CDR3 nucleotides are TGTGCCAGCAGTTACTCGGCCTCTAGCGGGGGCTACGAGCAGTACTTC.

This clone came up once. The V gene is TRBV11-2, the J gene TRBJ2-1, with TRBD2 identical over 9 bases. The CDR3 loop spans 15 amino acids. Germline V gene lookup returns CDR1 SGHAT and CDR2 FQNNGV. V lost 5 bases to trimming and J lost 5 bases; unmatched junction nucleotides: 7. CDR3 amino acids: CASSPSGGTNNEQFF. CDR3 in DNA: TGTGCCAGCAGCCCGAGCGGGGGGACGAACAATGAGCAGTTCTTC.

This clone has only a few counts. The rearrangement joins TRBV5-1 to TRBJ1-6; 9 positions agree with TRBD1. Trimming took 0 bases from V and 7 from J; bases not matched to a gene: 2. CDR3 length equals 15 residues. CDR1 is SGHRS, CDR2 YFSETQ, per germline. CDR3 sequence: CASSLDGTGNSPLHF. The CDR3, as DNA: TGCGCCAGCAGCTTGGATGGGACAGGGAATTCACCCCTCCACTTT.

This clone was seen more than once but under ten times. The J gene is TRBJ2-1, the V gene TRBV24-1; D is ambiguous. The germline V gene has CDR1 KGHDR and CDR2 SFDVKD. This CDR3 has 14 amino acids. V lost 0 bases to trimming and J lost 7 bases, with 9 bases between them. The CDR3 region is CATSDLSINNEQFF. The CDR3 DNA follows: TGTGCCACCAGTGATTTGTCCATAAATAATGAGCAGTTCTTC.

The chain couples TRBV2 to TRBJ1-1; no clear D gene. V lost 2 bases to trimming and J lost 3 bases, with 10 bases between them. The CDR3 is 14 residues long. Germline assignment: CDR1 SNHLY and CDR2 FYNNEI. The CDR3 is CASSEKGLDTEAFF. The CDR3 DNA follows: TGTGCCAGCAGTGAAAAGGGTTTGGACACTGAAGCTTTCTTT.

J is TRBJ2-4 and V is TRBV6-1, with 9 positions matching TRBD1. The CDR3 covers 18 residues. Per the germline V gene, CDR1 is MNHNS and CDR2 is SASEGT. Trimming cost V 0 bases and J 2 bases; bases outside gene matches: 8. The CDR3 nucleotides are TGTGCCAGCAGTGAAGCGCTAGGACAGGGGCCGTCCAAAAACATTCAGTACTTC. Residues: CASSEALGQGPSKNIQYF.

The chain carries TRBV6-1 and TRBJ2-1; D may correspond to TRBD1 or TRBD2 (5 bases each). CDR1 is MNHNS and CDR2 is SASEGT in the germline V gene. V lost 3 bases, J lost 9 bases, and 18 bases lay in between. This CDR3 has 15 residues. In DNA, the CDR3 is TGTGCCAGCAGTGATCCCCAGGGAGCGGACCTTGAGCAGTTCTTC. Protein sequence: CASSDPQGADLEQFF.

The chain couples TRBV6-5 to TRBJ2-5, with 10 bases identical to TRBD2. Losses at the gene ends were 1 base for V and 1 base for J; bases not matched to a gene: 3. From germline, CDR1 is MNHEY and CDR2 SVGAGI. This CDR3 has 16 amino acids. The CDR3 is CASSYYLAGAQETQYF. The CDR3 DNA is TGTGCCAGCAGTTACTATCTAGCGGGGGCCCAAGAGACCCAGTACTTC.

The chain has TRBV19 and TRBJ1-1; tentative D call: TRBD1 (5 bases). The CDR3 is made up of 16 amino acids. Trimming took 6 bases from V and 4 from J, leaving 21 bases between them. Germline V CDR1 and CDR2: LNHDA, SQIVND (reference sequence). Here the CDR3 reads CASSRGSVGLSTEAFF. Here the CDR3 DNA reads TGTGCCAGTAGCCGGGGGTCAGTGGGGTTGAGCACTGAAGCTTTCTTT.

The rearrangement joins TRBV12-2 to TRBJ1-4; the table's D call, TRBD1, was not checked against the DNA. TRBV12-2 is annotated as a pseudogene. The CDR3 has 18 residues. DNA for the CDR3: TGTGCAAGTCGCTTAGCTTCCGGGACAGGGGTGATAAATGAAAAACTGTTTTTT. The encoded protein is CASRLASGTGVINEKLFF.

The rearrangement links TRBV7-2 to TRBJ1-5, with 7 bases matching TRBD1. Germline CDR1 and CDR2: SGHTA and FQGNSA. With 5 bases clipped from V and 6 bases from J, the junction kept 10 bases outside the gene matches. This CDR3 has 15 residues. CDR3 protein: CASSPRTGVGQPQHF. The CDR3 DNA follows: TGTGCCAGCAGCCCACGGACAGGTGTCGGTCAGCCCCAGCATTTT.

This chain links TRBV7-9 with TRBJ2-7, with TRBD1 as a possible D gene (6 bases). The length of the CDR3 is 13 residues. Looked up from germline, CDR1 is SEHNR and CDR2 is FQNEAQ (reference sequence). Trimming took 5 bases from V and 4 from J, leaving 12 bases between them. The CDR3 DNA reads as TGTGCCAGCAGCCCGCAGGGGCAATACGAGCAGTACTTC. Its protein product is CASSPQGQYEQYF.

This clone showed up just a few times. Other nucleotide sequences from this sample produce the same CDR3. The chain recombines TRBV13 with TRBJ2-7, with TRBD2 matching over 13 bases. The V gene end was trimmed by 5 bases and the J gene end by 4 bases; junction bases not matched to a gene: 8. The CDR3 runs 16 residues. Germline lookup yields CDR1 PRHDT and CDR2 FYEKMQ (reference sequence). The CDR3 spells CASSPGLAGETYEQYF. The CDR3 DNA reads as TGTGCCAGCAGCCCTGGACTAGCGGGGGAAACTTACGAGCAGTACTTC.

Written as DNA, the CDR3 is TGTGCCAGCAGCGCGCTAGCGGGGGGCCCCAAGGAGCAGTTCTTC. Protein sequence: CASSALAGGPKEQFF. The V and J genes are TRBV7-8 and TRBJ2-1; 11 bases fit TRBD2. The CDR3 runs to 15 residues. CDR1 and CDR2 from the germline V gene are SGHVS and FQNEAQ. J was trimmed by 10 bases and V by 5 bases; bases with no gene match: 10.

This chain connects TRBV5-1 to TRBJ1-1; the D gene is possibly TRBD1 (6 bases). Looked up from germline, CDR1 is SGHRS and CDR2 is YFSETQ. This CDR3 is built from 14 residues. The V gene lost 5 bases and the J gene lost 4 bases, with 15 bases spanning the gap. The CDR3 region has the DNA TGCGCCAGCAGACTTAAGGCCAGGGGCACTGAAGCTTTCTTT. It yields the protein CASRLKARGTEAFF.

The V gene is TRBV7-3, the J gene TRBJ2-1, with unresolved D. Looked up from germline, CDR1 is SGHTA and CDR2 is FQGTGA. The germline V and J ends were trimmed by 4 bases and 7 bases, with 11 bases remaining between them. The CDR3 runs 13 residues. CDR3 nucleotides: TGTGCCAGCAGCTCTCATGGTGGGAATGAGCAGTTCTTC. Translated: CASSSHGGNEQFF.

The rearrangement uses TRBV5-5 and TRBJ2-5; a possible D gene is TRBD1 (6 bases). Germline V lookup: CDR1 SGHKS, CDR2 YYEKEE (reference sequence). Trimming stripped 4 bases from V and 2 bases from J, with 12 bases between. There are 14 residues in the CDR3. As DNA, the CDR3 is TGTGCCAGCAGCCCAACGACAGGACAAGAGACCCAGTACTTC. Its translation: CASSPTTGQETQYF.

This sequence joins TRBV6-5 and TRBJ2-7; tentatively, D is TRBD1 (6 bases). Germline values: CDR1 MNHEY, CDR2 SVGAGI. The length of the CDR3 is 15 residues. Trimming took 6 bases from V and 3 from J, leaving 18 bases between them. CDR3 coding DNA: TGTGCCAGCAGCAGAACAGGGAGCCCGGACTACGAGCAGTACTTC. It codes for CASSRTGSPDYEQYF.

The rearrangement joins TRBV20-1 to TRBJ2-7; D gene uncertain. CDR1 is DFQATT and CDR2 is SNEGSKA in the germline V gene (reference sequence). The V end was cut by 3 bases, the J end by 0 bases, with 12 bases between. The CDR3 length is 14 residues. The DNA for the CDR3 is TGCAGTGCTAGTCTGGGTGAAAGCTCCTACGAGCAGTACTTC. This gives the protein CSASLGESSYEQYF.

The chain uses TRBV9 and TRBJ2-2; 11 positions match TRBD1. Germline V gives CDR1 SGDLS, CDR2 YYNGEE. After removal of 4 bases from V and 6 bases from J, the junction contained 5 bases not matched to a gene. This CDR3 comprises 15 residues. CDR3 DNA: TGTGCCAGCAGCCCGAGGACAGGGGGCTCCGGGGAGCTGTTTTTT. It translates to CASSPRTGGSGELFF.

The chain recombines TRBV19 with TRBJ2-1, with TRBD1 identical over 7 bases. Germline values: CDR1 LNHDA, CDR2 SQIVND (reference sequence). The CDR3 spans 13 residues. J lost 5 bases, V lost 7 bases, and 5 bases had no gene match. Here the CDR3 DNA reads TGTGCCAGTACCATAGGGGGCGACAATGAGCAGTTCTTC. This encodes CASTIGGDNEQFF.

The V call is TRBV7-8, the J call TRBJ2-3; D is ambiguous. CDR1 SGHVS and CDR2 FQNEAQ come from the germline V gene. CDR3 size: 14 residues. Between the trimmed V and J ends, which lost 1 base and 6 bases, there was a span of 11 bases. CDR3 sequence (DNA): TGTGCCAGCAGCTTAGTGGGGTTTTCGGATACGCAGTATTTT. It codes for CASSLVGFSDTQYF.